One sample yielded the 23 T cell receptor beta chains listed below, sequenced in a study of a mutant IDH1 vaccine in newly diagnosed glioma. Their antigens remain unidentified. Time point: week 47, end of study. One vaccine dose held 300 ug of mutant IDH1 20-mer peptide and came with topical imiquimod. Method: immunoSEQ multiplex PCR; TCRdb's copy keeps in-frame clones and lacks some. The data show approximately 80,000 clones, about 81% seen once. Specimen: PBMCs, collected from a glioma patient whose treatment included an IDH1 peptide vaccine. All receptors come from a man in his forties with glioma.

This chain uses TRBV19 with TRBJ2-2; D possibly corresponds to TRBD2 (6 bases). V was cut by 3 bases and J by 5 bases, with 7 bases left in between. Germline V gives CDR1 LNHDA, CDR2 SQIVND (reference sequence). This CDR3 has 13 residues. The CDR3 region is CASSIGTTGELFF. CDR3 coding DNA: TGTGCCAGTAGTATCGGGACTACCGGGGAGCTGTTTTTT.

The chain links TRBV5-1 to TRBJ2-1; the D gene is possibly TRBD1 (7 bases). The V and J ends lost 0 bases and 5 bases respectively, with 12 bases between them. Germline V gene lookup returns CDR1 SGHRS and CDR2 YFSETQ. CDR3 length: 15 amino acids. This chain's CDR3 is CASSLGGTEHNEQFF. The CDR3 nucleotides read TGCGCCAGCAGCTTGGGCGGGACAGAACACAATGAGCAGTTCTTC. Drawing the rest from reference TRBV5-1 and TRBJ2-1, the complete variable domain is KAGVTQTPRYLIKTRGQQVTLSCSPISGHRSVSWYQQTPGQGLQFLFEYFSETQRNKGNFPGRFSGRQFSNSRSEMNVSTLELGDSALYLCASSLGGTEHNEQFFGPGTRLTVL.

The rearrangement uses TRBV19 and TRBJ2-1; 9 bases fit TRBD2. Germline trimming cut 8 bases from V and 5 bases from J; bases unmatched to any gene: 10. Germline lookup yields CDR1 LNHDA and CDR2 SQIVND (reference sequence). This CDR3 comprises 15 residues. CDR3 protein: CASCCGGAANNEQFF. The CDR3 DNA follows: TGTGCCAGTTGTTGCGGGGGGGCAGCCAACAATGAGCAGTTCTTC.

The V call is TRBV4-3, the J call TRBJ2-5; 10 bases fit TRBD2. CDR1 LGHNA and CDR2 YSLEER come from the germline V gene. Trimming took 0 bases from V and 5 from J; bases not matched to a gene: 6. The length of the CDR3 is 16 residues. The CDR3 nucleotides read TGCGCCAGCAGCCAAGATTCGCTAGCGGGGGAGGAGACCCAGTACTTC. Protein: CASSQDSLAGEETQYF.

The CDR3 coding sequence is TGTGCCAGTAGTACCCGGGGGGGACAGGGGTATAATACGCAGTATTTT. Encoded protein: CASSTRGGQGYNTQYF. V and J are TRBV19 and TRBJ2-3; TRBD1 matches at 10 bases. This CDR3 comprises 16 residues. CDR1 is LNHDA and CDR2 is SQIVND in the germline V gene (reference sequence). V dropped 4 bases and J dropped 7; count of bases not matched to a gene: 11.

This clone was seen a single time. The genes are TRBV6-1 and TRBJ2-3; D tentatively reads TRBD1 or TRBD2 (5 bases each). CDR3 size: 15 residues. V was pared by 7 bases and J by 3 bases, with 17 bases between. Germline V lookup: CDR1 MNHNS, CDR2 SASEGT. CDR3 residues: CASKGFGGVTDTQYF. Written as DNA, the CDR3 is TGTGCCAGCAAGGGGTTTGGGGGTGTTACAGATACGCAGTATTTT.

This clone has a single count. V is TRBV19 and J is TRBJ2-7, with 8 bases identical to TRBD1. Germline CDR1 LNHDA, CDR2 SQIVND (reference sequence). There are 18 residues in the CDR3. J gave up 0 bases and V 5 bases, and 15 bases lay outside the gene matches. In nucleotides, the CDR3 is TGTGCCAGTAGTCGACAGGGGATATTACCGCGGGTCTCCTACGAGCAGTACTTC. It codes for CASSRQGILPRVSYEQYF.

This clone was counted between two and nine times. This sequence joins TRBV29-1 and TRBJ2-1; D gene ambiguous. The CDR3 loop spans 12 amino acids. CDR1 and CDR2 from the germline V gene are SQVTM and ANQGSEA. The CDR3 sequence is CSGVGVDNEQFF. For the CDR3, the DNA is TGCAGTGGTGTGGGTGTCGACAATGAGCAGTTCTTC.

This clone occurred a few times. The V gene is TRBV18, the J gene TRBJ1-5; tentative D call: TRBD1 (6 bases). CDR1 and CDR2 from the germline V gene are KGHSH and LQKENI. The V end lost 3 bases, the J end lost 6 bases, and 15 bases lay between the germline ends. This CDR3 spans 15 amino acids. CDR3 sequence: CASSPDSITSQPQHF. The CDR3 DNA sequence: TGTGCCAGCTCACCGGACAGTATTACGAGTCAGCCCCAGCATTTT.

This chain connects TRBV5-1 to TRBJ2-5; tentative D call: TRBD1 (5 bases). The CDR3 covers 16 residues. The germline V gene encodes CDR1 SGHRS and CDR2 YFSETQ. V lost 3 bases, J lost 4 bases, and 19 bases lay in between. CDR3: CASSWKAGKMGETQYF. CDR3 in DNA: TGCGCCAGCAGCTGGAAGGCAGGGAAAATGGGAGAGACCCAGTACTTC.

This clone was detected only once. V usage is TRBV11-2 and J usage is TRBJ1-1; D unclear. This CDR3 comprises 14 residues. Germline V CDR1 and CDR2: SGHAT, FQNNGV. The V and J ends lost 2 bases and 2 bases respectively, with 9 bases between them. The CDR3 DNA reads as TGTGCCAGCAGCTTAAGTTACGCTAACACTGAAGCTTTCTTT. Translation: CASSLSYANTEAFF.

This chain links TRBV19 with TRBJ2-3, with 10 bases fitting TRBD2. The CDR3 loop spans 16 amino acids. With 9 bases clipped from V and 6 bases from J, the junction kept 15 bases outside the gene matches. CDR1 LNHDA and CDR2 SQIVND come from the germline V gene (reference sequence). The CDR3 protein is CASASSGGAPADTQYF. DNA of the CDR3: TGTGCCAGCGCATCCAGCGGGGGGGCCCCAGCGGATACGCAGTATTTT.

J is TRBJ2-2 and V is TRBV7-3; D may match TRBD1 or TRBD2 (5 bases each). The germline V gene has CDR1 SGHTA and CDR2 FQGTGA. Trimming left V 5 bases short and J 1 base short, with 14 bases between. This CDR3 is built from 16 residues. The CDR3 loop is CASSRRAGRNTGELFF. For the CDR3, the DNA is TGTGCCAGCAGCCGAAGGGCAGGGAGGAACACCGGGGAGCTGTTTTTT.

The rearrangement uses TRBV29-1 and TRBJ2-7, with 8 bases lining up with TRBD1. CDR1 is SQVTM, CDR2 ANQGSEA, per germline. With 1 base clipped from V and 3 bases from J, the junction kept 11 bases outside the gene matches. The CDR3 totals 16 residues. CDR3 DNA sequence: TGCAGCGTTGAAGCCTCGGACAGGGATGGGAACTACGAGCAGTACTTC. Protein product: CSVEASDRDGNYEQYF.

This chain links TRBV15 with TRBJ1-2; D unclear. The germline V gene has CDR1 LNHNV and CDR2 YYDKDF (reference sequence). The V end lost 1 base, the J end lost 4 bases, and 10 bases lay between the germline ends. The CDR3 totals 14 residues. DNA for the CDR3: TGTGCCACCAGCAGAGGAGACTCCGGCTATGGCTACACCTTC. Its translation is CATSRGDSGYGYTF.

The chain is built from TRBV10-2 and TRBJ2-3, with TRBD2 matching over 7 bases. There are 14 residues in the CDR3. Germline V gene sequence: CDR1 WSHSY, CDR2 SAAADI. Trimming at V came to 4 bases and at J to 3 bases, leaving 4 bases not matched to a gene. The CDR3 here is CASSGLASTDTQYF. The CDR3 DNA reads as TGCGCCAGCAGTGGACTAGCTTCGACAGATACGCAGTATTTT.

This clone was seen a few times. One end of the junction varies from germline; a read error may be responsible. The chain is built from TRBV9 and TRBJ1-1, with TRBD1 matching 9 bases. The CDR3 runs 14 residues. Germline CDR1 SGDLS, CDR2 YYNGEE. Here the CDR3 DNA reads TGTGCCAGCAGCTCCGGACAGGGGTTCTATCAGGTTTCCTTT. Its translation: CASSSGQGFYQVSF.

The chain is built from TRBV30 and TRBJ1-6, with no clear D. CDR1 and CDR2 from the germline V gene are GTSNPN and SVGIG (reference sequence). V dropped 7 bases and J dropped 9 bases, with 16 bases sitting between them. This CDR3 has 13 amino acids. The CDR3 nucleotides are TGTGCCTTCCTAGCCCCCGGACCTTCACCCCTCCACTTT. It codes for CAFLAPGPSPLHF.

The chain is built from TRBV30 and TRBJ2-3; D gene unclear. The CDR3 is 16 amino acids. Trimming cost V 2 bases and J 0 bases, with 15 bases left between them. In germline, CDR1 is GTSNPN, CDR2 SVGIG (reference sequence). The CDR3 nucleotides read TGTGCCTGGAGTACGGGCCAGCATGCTAGCACAGATACGCAGTATTTT. This codes for CAWSTGQHASTDTQYF.

The chain links TRBV4-2 to TRBJ2-6; D not resolved. CDR1 is LGHNA, CDR2 YNFKEQ, per germline. CDR3 size: 15 residues. The V and J ends lost 1 base and 1 base respectively, with 5 bases between them. For the CDR3, the DNA is TGTGCCAGCAGCCAAGTGGGTTCTGGGGCCAACGTCCTGACTTTC. Protein sequence: CASSQVGSGANVLTF.

The rearrangement joins TRBV7-9 to TRBJ2-5, with TRBD1 matching over 11 bases. The CDR3 consists of 17 residues. Trimming took 3 bases from V and 1 from J; bases not matched to a gene: 7. CDR1 and CDR2 (germline): SEHNR, FQNEAQ (reference sequence). As DNA, the CDR3 is TGTGCCAGCAGCTTGGTTGGGACAGGGGGTTTCCAAGAGACCCAGTACTTC. This translates into CASSLVGTGGFQETQYF.

The rearrangement uses TRBV30 and TRBJ1-1; D is undetermined. CDR1 and CDR2 from the germline V gene are GTSNPN and SVGIG (reference sequence). The CDR3 runs to 11 residues. Trimming pared 8 bases from V and 1 base from J, leaving 8 bases between. The CDR3 spells CALGENTEAFF. The CDR3 DNA reads as TGTGCCCTGGGTGAGAACACTGAAGCTTTCTTT.

V is TRBV7-2 and J is TRBJ2-2, with 10 bases that match TRBD1. The J segment lost 5 bases and the V segment lost 4 bases, leaving 4 bases of the junction unmatched. Germline CDR1 is SGHTA and CDR2 is FQGNSA. The CDR3 sequence is 15 residues long. CDR3 nucleotide sequence: TGTGCCAGCAGCTCCGGACAGGGGGGGACCGGGGAGCTGTTTTTT. It encodes CASSSGQGGTGELFF.